This is a list of T cell receptor beta chains from one sample in a study of T cell responses to AZD1222 COVID-19 vaccine. Sequencing used immunoSEQ multiplex PCR; TCRdb keeps in-frame clones, though not all of them. The profile shows around 160,000 clones, about 91% of them singletons. The sample consisted of peripheral blood, taken on day 0 of AZD1222 vaccination. These TCRs come from an adult in good health. Both conserved end residues are part of each CDR3. Fields, in order: V gene, J gene, CDR3 protein.

v_gene: TRBV5-4
j_gene: TRBJ1-1
CDR3aa: CASSGTGLNTEAFF

v_gene: TRBV12-5
j_gene: TRBJ2-1
CDR3aa: CASGLNRGGYNEQFF

v_gene: TRBV2
j_gene: TRBJ2-3
CDR3aa: CASDRTTNTDTQYF

v_gene: TRBV9
j_gene: TRBJ1-2
CDR3aa: CASSPRTGGRGYTF

v_gene: TRBV11-3
j_gene: TRBJ2-1
CDR3aa: CASSWDGPRNEQFF

v_gene: TRBV29-1
j_gene: TRBJ2-5
CDR3aa: CSVERGSQETQYF

v_gene: TRBV7-9
j_gene: TRBJ2-7
CDR3aa: CASSSSGQWAYEQYF

v_gene: TRBV19
j_gene: TRBJ1-4
CDR3aa: CASSMQSTNEKLFF

v_gene: TRBV10-1
j_gene: TRBJ2-3
CDR3aa: CASSEFGTRGTGNTQYF

v_gene: TRBV5-5
j_gene: TRBJ2-2
CDR3aa: CASSFTEGATDTGELFF

v_gene: TRBV3-1/TRBV3-2
j_gene: TRBJ1-1
CDR3aa: CASSPQGRAEAFF

v_gene: TRBV7-2
j_gene: TRBJ2-2
CDR3aa: CASSLNTGELFF

v_gene: TRBV4-1
j_gene: TRBJ1-1
CDR3aa: CASSQDRGGTEAFF

v_gene: TRBV29-1
j_gene: TRBJ1-3
CDR3aa: CSVEGGAGNTIYF

v_gene: TRBV18
j_gene: TRBJ1-5
CDR3aa: CASSPWDSLYSNQPQHF

v_gene: TRBV6-5
j_gene: TRBJ1-2
CDR3aa: CASKEAGRNYGYTF

v_gene: TRBV11-3
j_gene: TRBJ2-2
CDR3aa: CASSLDRPGPSTGELFF

v_gene: TRBV27
j_gene: TRBJ1-1
CDR3aa: CASSRMEGNTEAFF

v_gene: TRBV5-1
j_gene: TRBJ1-1
CDR3aa: CASSLVGGNTEAFF

v_gene: TRBV6-2/TRBV6-3
j_gene: TRBJ1-2
CDR3aa: CASSYKGDYGYTF

v_gene: TRBV10-3
j_gene: TRBJ1-2
CDR3aa: CAIRPGAGGYTF

v_gene: TRBV7-9
j_gene: TRBJ2-3
CDR3aa: CASSLEGTSGNTQYF

v_gene: TRBV6-5
j_gene: TRBJ2-7
CDR3aa: CASSYSTSWGYEQYF

v_gene: TRBV7-9
j_gene: TRBJ1-6
CDR3aa: CASSPDRENSPLHF

v_gene: TRBV28
j_gene: TRBJ1-2
CDR3aa: CASSTTGGASLYGYTF

v_gene: TRBV18
j_gene: TRBJ2-7
CDR3aa: CASSLAGGLSPYEQYF

v_gene: TRBV5-8
j_gene: TRBJ1-4
CDR3aa: CASSAGQGYLSQTNEKLFF

v_gene: TRBV6-5
j_gene: TRBJ2-3
CDR3aa: CASRGTTIIADTQYF

v_gene: TRBV6-1
j_gene: TRBJ1-3
CDR3aa: CASSARQGSSGNTIYF

v_gene: TRBV28
j_gene: TRBJ1-1
CDR3aa: CASRLTGGMKAFF

v_gene: TRBV7-2
j_gene: TRBJ2-1
CDR3aa: CASSLAAGGSNEQFF

v_gene: TRBV18
j_gene: TRBJ1-2
CDR3aa: CASSSSLGPRDYGYTF

v_gene: TRBV5-8
j_gene: TRBJ2-7
CDR3aa: CASSLWGQLPYGQYF

v_gene: TRBV7-2
j_gene: TRBJ1-1
CDR3aa: CASSLTGYEAFF

v_gene: TRBV2
j_gene: TRBJ1-1
CDR3aa: CASSGQVGTEAFF

v_gene: TRBV18
j_gene: TRBJ2-1
CDR3aa: CASSAGPLGTPPYNEQFF

v_gene: TRBV28
j_gene: TRBJ1-2
CDR3aa: CASSPLRGYGYTF

v_gene: TRBV3-1/TRBV3-2
j_gene: TRBJ2-7
CDR3aa: CASSPTGSSYEQYF

v_gene: TRBV10-2
j_gene: TRBJ1-2
CDR3aa: CASSDPGQGKNGYTF

v_gene: TRBV18
j_gene: TRBJ1-2
CDR3aa: CASSPPSGTEWSYTF

v_gene: TRBV20-1
j_gene: TRBJ2-3
CDR3aa: CSASRWDTQYF

v_gene: TRBV10-1
j_gene: TRBJ1-2
CDR3aa: CASRGANYGYTF

v_gene: TRBV11-2
j_gene: TRBJ2-1
CDR3aa: CASSWVYNEQFF

v_gene: TRBV2
j_gene: TRBJ1-1
CDR3aa: CASTPEAFF